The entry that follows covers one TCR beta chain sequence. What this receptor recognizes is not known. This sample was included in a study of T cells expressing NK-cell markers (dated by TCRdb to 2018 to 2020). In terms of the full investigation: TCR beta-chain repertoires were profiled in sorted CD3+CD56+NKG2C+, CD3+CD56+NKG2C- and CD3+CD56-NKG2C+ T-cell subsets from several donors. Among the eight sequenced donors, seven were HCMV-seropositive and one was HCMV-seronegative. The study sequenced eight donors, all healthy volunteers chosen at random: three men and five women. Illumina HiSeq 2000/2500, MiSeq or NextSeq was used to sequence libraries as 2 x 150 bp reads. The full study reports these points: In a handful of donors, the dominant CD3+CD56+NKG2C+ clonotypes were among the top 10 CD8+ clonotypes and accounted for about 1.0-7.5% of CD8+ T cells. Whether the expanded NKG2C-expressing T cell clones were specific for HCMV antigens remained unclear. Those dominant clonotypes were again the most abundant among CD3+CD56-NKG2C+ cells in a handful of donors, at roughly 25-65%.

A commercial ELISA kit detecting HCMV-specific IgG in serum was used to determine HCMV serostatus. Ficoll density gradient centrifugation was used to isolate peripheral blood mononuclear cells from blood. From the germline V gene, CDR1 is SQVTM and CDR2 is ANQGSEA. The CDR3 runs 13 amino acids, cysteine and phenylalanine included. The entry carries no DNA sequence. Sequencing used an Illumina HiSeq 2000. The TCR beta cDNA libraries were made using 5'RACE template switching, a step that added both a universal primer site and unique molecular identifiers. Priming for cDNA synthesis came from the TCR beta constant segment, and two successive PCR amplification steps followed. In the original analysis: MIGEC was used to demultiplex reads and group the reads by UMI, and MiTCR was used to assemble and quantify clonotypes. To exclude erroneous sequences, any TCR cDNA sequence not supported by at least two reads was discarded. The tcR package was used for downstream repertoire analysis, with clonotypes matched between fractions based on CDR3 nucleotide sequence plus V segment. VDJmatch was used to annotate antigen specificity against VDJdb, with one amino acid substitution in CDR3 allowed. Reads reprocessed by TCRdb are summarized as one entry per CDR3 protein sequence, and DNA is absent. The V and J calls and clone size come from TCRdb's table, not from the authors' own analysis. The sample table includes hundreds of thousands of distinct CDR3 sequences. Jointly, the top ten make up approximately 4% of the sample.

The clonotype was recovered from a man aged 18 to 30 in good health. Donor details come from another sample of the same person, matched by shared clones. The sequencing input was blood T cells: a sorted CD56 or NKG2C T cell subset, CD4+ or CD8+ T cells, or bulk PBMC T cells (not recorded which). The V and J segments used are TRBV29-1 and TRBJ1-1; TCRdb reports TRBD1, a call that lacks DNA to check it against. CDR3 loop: CSGGQGARTEAFF.